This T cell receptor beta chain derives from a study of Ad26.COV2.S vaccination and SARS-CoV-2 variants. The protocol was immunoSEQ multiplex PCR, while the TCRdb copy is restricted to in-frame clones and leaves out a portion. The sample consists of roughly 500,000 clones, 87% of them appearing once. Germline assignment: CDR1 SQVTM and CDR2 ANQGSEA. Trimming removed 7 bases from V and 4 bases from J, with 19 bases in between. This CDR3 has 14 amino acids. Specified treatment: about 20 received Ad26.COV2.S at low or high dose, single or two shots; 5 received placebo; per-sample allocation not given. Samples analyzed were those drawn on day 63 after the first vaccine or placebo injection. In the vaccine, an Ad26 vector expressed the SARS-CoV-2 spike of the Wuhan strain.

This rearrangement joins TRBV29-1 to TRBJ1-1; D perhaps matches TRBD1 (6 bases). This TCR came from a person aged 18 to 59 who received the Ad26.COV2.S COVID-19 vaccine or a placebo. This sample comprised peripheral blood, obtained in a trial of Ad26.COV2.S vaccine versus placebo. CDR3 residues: CSAAPTGLGTEAFF. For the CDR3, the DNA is TGCAGCGCCGCCCCGACAGGCCTGGGCACTGAAGCTTTCTTT.